This T cell receptor beta chain was captured in a study of identical twins. Points from the study as a whole: These conclusions were based on statistical analysis (cross-sectional, not following the same donors). Beta clonotypes that were abundant in cord blood contained fewer insertions, a pattern absent from memory repertoires.

Germline loops: CDR1 LGHDT, CDR2 YNNKEL (reference sequence). This CDR3 region has 16 residues. The junction had 9 bases not matched to a gene; V was cut back by 8 bases and J by 0 bases. This clonotype was recorded a few times. Its target is unknown. Template switching supplied a universal primer site; unique molecular identifiers were carried on the cDNA. MiXCR was run by TCRdb on the 5' RACE reads, yielding one entry per CDR3 protein. The sample lists approximately 500,000 distinct CDR3 sequences; around 15% were seen once. These same records also appear under a second study, on yellow fever vaccine responses in identical twins. That paper notes: After vaccination, twins' T cell response reportedly seemed partly convergent, partly personalized.

This chain connects TRBV3-1 to TRBJ2-1, with TRBD1 matching over 8 bases. Sequenced: CD4+ T cells sorted from blood. The TCR originated in a woman younger than 35 in good health. In DNA form, the CDR3 reads TGTGCCAGCGGGTCGGACAGGGCGAGCTCCTACAATGAGCAGTTCTTC. Translating it yields CASGSDRASSYNEQFF.